Listed below are T cell receptor delta chains from one sample, sequenced in a study of γδ T cells in repeated Plasmodium falciparum infection. TCRdb reran clone calling via CATT on the multiplex PCR reads. The sample holds 50,000 or so delta-chain clones; 1.6% are singletons and the top ten take around 8.6%. The sample comprised gamma-delta T cells from blood. The receptor set was obtained from a pool of human donors (malaria-infected and uninfected, not separated). Both conserved end residues are part of each CDR3. D genes are given only for firm matches. Expanded clones get a size class; other rows say once, few or many, or leave the size out.

TRDJ1,NA,many,TRDV3,CAFSTYLPTPLLGDSKHKYTDKLIF,TGTGCCTTTTCCACGTATCTTCCTACGCCTTTACTGGGGGACTCTAAACACAAGTACACCGATAAACTCATCTTT
TRDJ1,NA,many,TRDV2,CACDTLSTGGPYTDKLIF,TGTGCCTGTGACACCCTTTCGACGGGGGGACCGTACACCGATAAACTCATCTTT
TRDJ1,TRDD3,many,TRDV1,CALGELFPIYWGMDKLIF,TGCGCTCTTGGGGAACTCTTCCCGATTTACTGGGGGATGGATAAACTCATCTTT
TRDJ1,NA,many,TRDV1,CALYAPWRANKLIF,TGTGCTCTTTACGCTCCCTGGAGGGCCAATAAACTCATCTTT
TRDJ1,TRDD3,many,TRDV1,CALGDLNWGIDYTDKLIF,TGTGCTCTTGGGGACCTAAACTGGGGGATAGACTACACCGATAAACTCATCTTT
TRDJ1,TRDD3,many,TRDV2,CACDPVLGVPNTDKLIF,TGTGCCTGTGACCCCGTACTGGGGGTCCCTAACACCGATAAACTCATCTTT
TRDJ1,NA,medium-sized,TRDV2,CACDTLWDHEDKLIF,TGTGCCTGTGACACCCTCTGGGACCACGAGGATAAACTCATCTTT
TRDJ1,TRDD3,many,TRDV1,CALGSCAPTPWDWGPPYTDKLIF,TGTGCTCTTGGGTCCTGTGCACCTACTCCTTGGGACTGGGGGCCACCCTACACCGATAAACTCATCTTT
TRDJ1,TRDD3,medium-sized,TRDV1,CALGETLRLGDLYTDKLIF,TGTGCTCTTGGGGAGACTCTCCGACTGGGGGATCTATACACCGATAAACTCATCTTT
TRDJ1,TRDD3,NA,TRDV2,CACDSLMGETGGYTDKLIF,TGTGCCTGTGACTCTTTAATGGGGGAAACAGGCGGGTACACAGATAAACTCATCTTT
TRDJ1,NA,many,TRDV1,CALGPRPYRGGDKLIF,TGTGCTCTTGGGCCTCGTCCTTACCGGGGGGGCGATAAACTCATCTTT
TRDJ1,TRDD3,many,TRDV1,CALGRLLLGIQGDKLIF,TGTGCTCTTGGGAGACTATTACTGGGGATACAGGGCGATAAACTCATCTTT
TRDJ1,NA,medium-sized,TRDV1,CALGELGSMVGHHSPWGWDKLIF,TGTGCTCTTGGGGAACTAGGCTCTATGGTTGGACACCACTCTCCCTGGGGATGGGATAAACTCATCTTT
TRDJ1,TRDD3,many,TRDV2,CACDPLGRPTGDTVSTYTDKLIF,TGTGCCTGTGACCCCCTAGGGAGGCCTACCGGGGATACCGTTAGTACGTACACCGATAAACTCATCTTT
TRDJ1,TRDD3,many,TRDV1,CALGDLISHWGIRHTDKLIF,TGTGCTCTTGGGGATCTCATTTCGCACTGGGGGATACGGCACACCGATAAACTCATCTTT
TRDJ1,TRDD3,many,TRDV2,CACDTVRTGGYRSYTDKLIF,TGTGCCTGTGACACCGTGAGGACTGGGGGATACCGGTCGTACACCGATAAACTCATCTTT
TRDJ1,TRDD3,many,TRDV1,CALGVASPGGYAACTDKLIF,TGTGCTCTTGGGGTTGCCTCCCCTGGGGGATACGCGGCCTGCACCGATAAACTCATCTTT
TRDJ1,NA,many,TRDV1,CALGDPGLPPTKLIF,TGTGCTCTTGGGGACCCCGGTCTCCCGCCTACTAAACTCATCTTT
TRDJ1,TRDD3,many,TRDV1,CALGEPRRDTITDKLIF,TGTGCTCTTGGGGAACCCCGGAGGGATACGATCACCGATAAACTCATCTTT
TRDJ1,NA,medium-sized,TRDV2,CACDVRRVPELIF,TGTGCCTGTGACGTCCGACGGGTCCCCGAACTCATCTTT
TRDJ1,TRDD3,many,TRDV2,CACESLHTLVLGDHTDKLIF,TGTGCCTGTGAATCCCTACATACCCTTGTACTGGGGGATCACACCGATAAACTCATCTTT
TRDJ1,NA,many,TRDV1,CALGEPSSHTDKLIF,TGTGCTCTTGGGGAACCCTCCAGCCACACCGATAAACTCATCTTT
TRDJ1,TRDD3,many,TRDV2,CACVPLGDTRGYTDKLIF,TGTGCCTGTGTTCCTCTGGGGGATACGCGCGGGTACACCGATAAACTCATCTTT
TRDJ1,TRDD3,medium-sized,TRDV1,CALGEGDPEYWGIRSVDTDKLIF,TGTGCTCTTGGGGAAGGGGACCCCGAGTACTGGGGGATACGATCGGTGGACACCGATAAACTCATCTTT
TRDJ1,TRDD3,medium-sized,TRDV1,CALGWGNTLQYTDKLIF,TGTGCTCTTGGCTGGGGGAACACCCTTCAGTACACCGATAAACTCATCTTT
TRDJ1,NA,many,TRDV1,CALGGLPTFNLGVFGLIF,TGTGCTCTTGGGGGACTTCCTACATTCAATCTGGGGGTTTTTGGCCTCATCTTT
TRDJ1,NA,many,TRDV1,CALGAGGLPNNWGANTDKLIF,TGTGCTCTTGGGGCCGGCGGCCTTCCTAATAACTGGGGGGCAAACACCGATAAACTCATCTTT
TRDJ1,NA,many,TRDV1,CALGGLLGTDKLIF,TGTGCTCTTGGGGGACTCTTGGGGACTGATAAACTCATCTTT
TRDJ1,TRDD3,medium-sized,TRDV2,CACDTLQLGDTRGTDKLIF,TGTGCCTGTGACACCCTCCAACTGGGGGATACCCGTGGAACCGATAAACTCATCTTT
TRDJ1,TRDD3,many,TRDV1,CALGPSPPLDTLLGTSGVTDKLIF,TGTGCTCTTGGTCCCTCCCCCCCACTCGACACCTTACTGGGGACCTCGGGTGTCACCGATAAACTCATCTTT
TRDJ1,NA,many,TRDV1,CALGGGVLHLPGGKLIF,TGTGCTCTTGGGGGAGGGGTCCTACACCTCCCGGGGGGCAAACTCATCTTT
TRDJ1,TRDD3,many,TRDV1,CALGELSFGGYPSQLIF,TGTGCTCTTGGGGAACTCAGTTTTGGGGGATACCCATCACAACTCATCTTT
TRDJ1,NA,medium-sized,TRDV1,CALGVSKGTRTLDDKLIF,TGTGCTCTTGGGGTCTCAAAAGGTACGCGTACCTTGGACGATAAACTCATCTTT